Listed here are 30 T cell receptor beta chains from one sample, sequenced in a study of cytomegalovirus exposure and HLA in healthy donors. Method: immunoSEQ multiplex PCR; TCRdb's copy keeps in-frame clones and lacks some. The sample has tens of thousands of clones, approximately 95% seen once; the top ten hold around 0.69%. Sequencing was carried out using PBMCs. Receptor source: a woman between 18 and 30 years old in good health and CMV-seronegative.

The chain links TRBV19 to TRBJ2-7, with 12 bases that match TRBD2. V was clipped by 3 bases and J by 5 bases; unmatched bases: 8. CDR3 length: 16 amino acids. The germline CDR1 and CDR2 sequences are LNHDA and SQIVND (reference sequence). DNA of the CDR3: TGTGCCAGTAGTATTCTGGCTAGCGGGGGGGCCCACGAGCAGTACTTC. Protein sequence: CASSILASGGAHEQYF.

V usage is TRBV10-1 and J usage is TRBJ2-1, with TRBD2 matching over 12 bases. Germline loops: CDR1 WNHNN, CDR2 SYGVQD (reference sequence). J lost 7 bases, V lost 6 bases, and 7 bases had no gene match. This CDR3 comprises 15 residues. CDR3 DNA: TGCGCCAGCAGCCCTAGCGGGGGGGCCCTAAATGAGCAGTTCTTC. Amino acid sequence: CASSPSGGALNEQFF.

The chain uses TRBV10-3 and TRBJ2-3; 7 bases are shared with TRBD2. Germline loops: CDR1 ENHRY, CDR2 SYGVKD. J lost 6 bases, V lost 6 bases, and 12 bases had no gene match. This CDR3 region has 15 residues. Written as DNA, the CDR3 is TGTGCCATCAGATCGACTAGCCCTACACAGGATACGCAGTATTTT. It is translated as CAIRSTSPTQDTQYF.

The chain has TRBV9 and TRBJ1-2, with 7 bases lining up with TRBD1. Per germline, CDR1 SGDLS and CDR2 YYNGEE. The CDR3 is made up of 15 amino acids. Trimming at V came to 3 bases and at J to 6 bases, leaving 11 bases not matched to a gene. The CDR3 here is CASSAVPTGAHGYTF. The CDR3 DNA sequence: TGTGCCAGCAGCGCCGTCCCCACAGGGGCCCATGGCTACACCTTC.

This clone was seen a single time. The chain couples TRBV5-1 to TRBJ1-4; TRBD1 matches at 12 bases. The V and J ends lost 0 bases and 8 bases, in that order; junction bases with no gene match: 2. The CDR3 loop spans 15 amino acids. Germline V gene lookup returns CDR1 SGHRS and CDR2 YFSETQ. CDR3 sequence reads: CASSLVGTGGEKLFF. As DNA, the CDR3 is TGCGCCAGCAGCTTGGTAGGGACAGGGGGCGAAAAACTGTTTTTT.

The gene calls are TRBV11-2 and TRBJ2-3; D may be TRBD2 (5 bases). The CDR3 sequence is 15 residues long. CDR1 is SGHAT and CDR2 is FQNNGV in the germline V gene. V was cut by 6 bases and J by 1 base, with 14 bases left in between. CDR3 region: CASRGRGQGTDTQYF. In nucleotides, the CDR3 is TGTGCCAGCAGGGGCCGGGGTCAGGGCACAGATACGCAGTATTTT.

V and J are TRBV7-2 and TRBJ2-3, with 9 nucleotides matching TRBD2. Germline V gene data show CDR1 as SGHTA and CDR2 as FQGNSA. This CDR3 is built from 15 residues. V trimming: 6 bases; J trimming: 3 bases; junction bases outside the gene matches: 7. CDR3 nucleotide sequence: TGTGCCAGCAGACCCCCGGGACTAGCAACAGATACGCAGTATTTT. As protein: CASRPPGLATDTQYF.

The chain carries TRBV4-3 and TRBJ2-1; 9 bases map to TRBD1. Germline values: CDR1 LGHNA, CDR2 YSLEER. J was trimmed by 2 bases and V by 4 bases; bases with no gene match: 9. CDR3 length: 17 amino acids. The CDR3 spells CASSPGSGTGTYNEQFF. The CDR3 DNA is TGCGCCAGCAGCCCGGGCTCCGGGACAGGGACCTACAATGAGCAGTTCTTC.

V usage is TRBV11-2 and J usage is TRBJ2-6; 9 nucleotides line up with TRBD1. This CDR3 has 18 residues. V lost 1 base to trimming and J lost 1 base; unmatched junction nucleotides: 5. The germline V gene encodes CDR1 SGHAT and CDR2 FQNNGV. The DNA for the CDR3 is TGTGCCAGCAGCTTAGGACAGGGGGGCCTTTCTGGGGCCAACGTCCTGACTTTC. As protein: CASSLGQGGLSGANVLTF.

This clone was seen only a few times. V and J are TRBV5-1 and TRBJ2-5, with TRBD2 matching 12 bases. V lost 0 bases and J lost 4; bases outside the gene matches: 1. The CDR3 contains 15 residues. Germline V gene lookup returns CDR1 SGHRS and CDR2 YFSETQ. DNA for the CDR3: TGCGCCAGCAGCTTGGCGGGACTAGCGGGAGAGACCCAGTACTTC. It encodes CASSLAGLAGETQYF.

The chain joins TRBV4-3 to TRBJ2-1; TRBD2 matches at 8 bases. Germline loops: CDR1 LGHNA, CDR2 YSLEER. The trim removed 4 bases at V and 4 bases at J, leaving 9 bases unmatched. This CDR3 has 16 amino acids. Here the CDR3 DNA reads TGCGCCAGCAGCCGTCCCGGGACTAGAGGGTACAATGAGCAGTTCTTC. Amino acid sequence: CASSRPGTRGYNEQFF.

The chain couples TRBV14 to TRBJ2-7; TRBD2 is a possible D gene (5 bases). Trimming stripped 4 bases from V and 5 bases from J, with 12 bases between. Per the germline V gene, CDR1 is SGHDN and CDR2 is FVKESK. The CDR3 contains 13 residues. DNA of the CDR3: TGTGCCAGCAGCCCCCGGGCGGGCGACGAGCAGTACTTC. As protein: CASSPRAGDEQYF.

The chain combines TRBV6-1 with TRBJ2-5; TRBD2 aligns across 10 bases. After removal of 1 base from V and 7 bases from J, the junction contained 6 bases not matched to a gene. The V gene's germline CDR1 is MNHNS and CDR2 SASEGT. The CDR3 loop spans 15 amino acids. The CDR3 protein is CASSEGLAGGGTQYF. Written as DNA, the CDR3 is TGTGCCAGCAGTGAAGGATTAGCGGGAGGTGGGACCCAGTACTTC.

The DNA for the CDR3 is TGCGCCAGCAGCCAAGGCGATCGCTCTGGAAACACCATATATTTT. Protein: CASSQGDRSGNTIYF. The chain links TRBV4-3 to TRBJ1-3; D unresolved. The germline CDR1 and CDR2 sequences are LGHNA and YSLEER. This CDR3 has 15 amino acids. Trimming removed 1 base from V and 0 bases from J, with 7 bases in between.

This clone occurred once. The chain couples TRBV10-1 to TRBJ2-2; 9 nucleotides line up with TRBD1. The CDR3 contains 14 residues. V lost 7 bases to trimming and J lost 5 bases; unmatched junction nucleotides: 5. Per the germline V gene, CDR1 is WNHNN and CDR2 is SYGVQD (reference sequence). Written as DNA, the CDR3 is TGCGCCAGCACCCGGGACAGGGTTACCGGGGAGCTGTTTTTT. It specifies CASTRDRVTGELFF.

This chain uses TRBV6-5 with TRBJ1-2; tentative D call: TRBD1 (5 bases). Germline V gene lookup returns CDR1 MNHEY and CDR2 SVGAGI. The CDR3 spans 15 residues. The germline V and J ends were trimmed by 6 bases and 4 bases, with 18 bases remaining between them. The CDR3 here is CASSLIHDSSYGYTF. The CDR3 bases are TGTGCCAGCAGCCTAATCCACGACAGCTCCTATGGCTACACCTTC.

The chain recombines TRBV7-2 with TRBJ2-4, with 7 bases identical to TRBD2. The CDR3 extends over 17 amino acids. Germline trimming cut 0 bases from V and 2 bases from J; bases unmatched to any gene: 7. Germline V lookup: CDR1 SGHTA, CDR2 FQGNSA. CDR3 DNA sequence: TGTGCCAGCAGCTTAGCGGGGGGGAGGGGAACCAAAAACATTCAGTACTTC. It codes for CASSLAGGRGTKNIQYF. The whole variable domain, remainder taken from reference TRBV7-2 and TRBJ2-4, is GAGVSQSPSNKVTEKGKDVELRCDPISGHTALYWYRQSLGQGLEFLIYFQGNSAPDKSGLPSDRFSAERTGGSVSTLTIQRTQQEDSAVYLCASSLAGGRGTKNIQYFGAGTRLSVL.

The CDR3 region is CASSLGGREGYNEQFF. The CDR3 DNA is TGTGCCAGCAGCCTCGGGGGGCGGGAGGGTTACAATGAGCAGTTCTTC. This rearrangement joins TRBV7-9 to TRBJ2-1; 9 bases map to TRBD2. The CDR3 has 16 residues. CDR1 SEHNR and CDR2 FQNEAQ come from the germline V gene (reference sequence). The junction had 9 bases not matched to a gene; V was cut back by 5 bases and J by 4 bases.

The V gene is TRBV13, the J gene TRBJ1-4, with 9 bases fitting TRBD1. There are 17 residues in the CDR3. CDR1 is PRHDT, CDR2 FYEKMQ, per germline (reference sequence). The ends lost 4 bases at V and 7 bases at J; junction bases unmatched: 13. The CDR3 spells CASSSGPPGQGGEKLFF. For the CDR3, the DNA is TGTGCCAGCAGCTCAGGCCCACCGGGACAGGGTGGTGAAAAACTGTTTTTT.

Details on this clone: Other DNA variants within this sample encode the same CDR3. V usage is TRBV5-8 and J usage is TRBJ1-1; D is perhaps TRBD1 (5 bases). Trimming cost V 5 bases and J 2 bases, with 13 bases left between them. The CDR3 contains 14 residues. CDR1 and CDR2 from the germline V gene are SGHTS and YDEGEE. This chain's CDR3 is CASRGGTANTEAFF. The CDR3 nucleotides read TGTGCCAGCAGGGGCGGGACGGCAAACACTGAAGCTTTCTTT.

This clone was observed once. The chain carries TRBV5-4 and TRBJ2-1; 8 bases match TRBD2. Germline CDR1 is SGHNT and CDR2 is YYREEE (reference sequence). J gave up 7 bases and V 4 bases, and 13 bases lay outside the gene matches. The CDR3 has 16 amino acids. This chain's CDR3 is CASSPSTGTRVNEQFF. In DNA, the CDR3 is TGTGCCAGCAGCCCATCAACCGGGACTAGGGTTAATGAGCAGTTCTTC. The full variable domain, its missing parts supplied by reference TRBV5-4 and TRBJ2-1, is ETGVTQSPTHLIKTRGQQVTLRCSSQSGHNTVSWYQQALGQGPQFIFQYYREEENGRGNFPPRFSGLQFPNYSSELNVNALELDDSALYLCASSPSTGTRVNEQFFGPGTRLTVL.

In DNA, the CDR3 is TGCGCCAGCAGCCCTGGGACAGTCGAGCAGTACTTC. Translation gives CASSPGTVEQYF. This rearrangement joins TRBV5-1 to TRBJ2-7; 7 nucleotides line up with TRBD1. Germline trimming cut 4 bases from V and 6 bases from J; bases unmatched to any gene: 4. This CDR3 contains 12 residues. Per germline, CDR1 SGHRS and CDR2 YFSETQ.

The rearrangement joins TRBV6-5 to TRBJ1-2; D is possibly TRBD1 (6 bases). This CDR3 has 14 residues. V was cut by 1 base and J by 3 bases, with 9 bases left in between. CDR1 is MNHEY and CDR2 is SVGAGI in the germline V gene. CDR3 sequence reads: CASSYYPGDYGYTF. CDR3 sequence (DNA): TGTGCCAGCAGTTACTACCCAGGGGACTATGGCTACACCTTC.

This clone was picked up one time. The genes are TRBV19 and TRBJ2-1; 10 bases line up with TRBD2. Per germline, CDR1 LNHDA and CDR2 SQIVND (reference sequence). This CDR3 spans 16 amino acids. Trimming cost V 6 bases and J 2 bases; bases outside gene matches: 7. The CDR3 loop is CASRKLAGVPYNEQFF. CDR3 nucleotide sequence: TGTGCCAGTAGGAAGCTAGCGGGGGTGCCCTACAATGAGCAGTTCTTC.

J is TRBJ2-5 and V is TRBV6-5; the D gene is possibly TRBD2 (6 bases). The CDR3 length is 14 residues. The germline CDR1 and CDR2 sequences are MNHEY and SVGAGI. The V end lost 2 bases, the J end lost 4 bases, and 11 bases lay between the germline ends. CDR3 sequence reads: CASSYAGRGETQYF. CDR3 bases: TGTGCCAGCAGTTACGCGGGGCGGGGAGAGACCCAGTACTTC.

This clone was observed a handful of times. The chain joins TRBV20-1 to TRBJ1-1; possible D gene TRBD1, 5 bases. CDR1 and CDR2 (germline): DFQATT, SNEGSKA (reference sequence). This CDR3 comprises 11 residues. With 3 bases removed from V and 4 bases from J, the gap between germline ends came to 6 bases. This CDR3 is CSASQGTEAFF. CDR3 nucleotides: TGCAGTGCTAGTCAGGGCACTGAAGCTTTCTTT.

The J gene is TRBJ1-6, the V gene TRBV5-4; possibly TRBD1 for D (6 bases). Trimming took 0 bases from V and 6 from J, leaving 10 bases between them. The germline V gene has CDR1 SGHNT and CDR2 YYREEE (reference sequence). The CDR3 has 15 residues. The CDR3 spells CASSLGTVINSPLHF. As DNA, the CDR3 is TGTGCCAGCAGCTTGGGGACAGTAATTAATTCACCCCTCCACTTT.

The chain couples TRBV4-1 to TRBJ1-2; tentative D call: TRBD1 (6 bases). The V gene's germline CDR1 is MGHRA and CDR2 YSYEKL. Trimming cost V 2 bases and J 5 bases, with 18 bases left between them. This CDR3 spans 16 amino acids. CDR3 nucleotides: TGCGCCAGCAGCCAACCGGGACACTCCAAGAGGTATGGCTACACCTTC. Translated, it gives CASSQPGHSKRYGYTF.

A single count supports this clone. V is TRBV7-2 and J is TRBJ2-3, with 9 positions matching TRBD2. The ends lost 4 bases at V and 4 bases at J; junction bases unmatched: 9. The CDR3 runs to 16 residues. Looked up from germline, CDR1 is SGHTA and CDR2 is FQGNSA. The chain's CDR3 is CASSWLAGTGADTQYF. The CDR3, as DNA: TGTGCCAGCAGCTGGCTAGCGGGGACGGGCGCAGATACGCAGTATTTT.

V usage is TRBV6-4 and J usage is TRBJ2-2; 9 positions match TRBD1. Trimming cost V 5 bases and J 5 bases; bases outside gene matches: 3. Germline V gene lookup returns CDR1 MRHNA and CDR2 SNTAGT. CDR3 length equals 14 residues. For the CDR3, the DNA is TGTGCCAGCAGTCCCGGGACAGGGACCGGGGAGCTGTTTTTT. Its translation: CASSPGTGTGELFF.